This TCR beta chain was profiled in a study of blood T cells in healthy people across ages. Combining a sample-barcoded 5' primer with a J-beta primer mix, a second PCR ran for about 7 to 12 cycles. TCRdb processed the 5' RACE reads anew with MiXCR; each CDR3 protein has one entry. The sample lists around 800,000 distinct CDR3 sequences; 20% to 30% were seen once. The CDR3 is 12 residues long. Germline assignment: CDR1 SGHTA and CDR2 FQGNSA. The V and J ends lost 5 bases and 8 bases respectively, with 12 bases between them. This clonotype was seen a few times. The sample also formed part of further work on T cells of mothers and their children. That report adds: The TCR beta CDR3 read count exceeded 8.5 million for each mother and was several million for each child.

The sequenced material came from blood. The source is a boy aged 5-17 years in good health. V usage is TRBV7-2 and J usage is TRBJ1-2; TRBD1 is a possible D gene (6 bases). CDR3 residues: CASSRGGHGYTF. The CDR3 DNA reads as TGTGCCAGCAGCCGGGGGGGGCACGGCTACACCTTC.